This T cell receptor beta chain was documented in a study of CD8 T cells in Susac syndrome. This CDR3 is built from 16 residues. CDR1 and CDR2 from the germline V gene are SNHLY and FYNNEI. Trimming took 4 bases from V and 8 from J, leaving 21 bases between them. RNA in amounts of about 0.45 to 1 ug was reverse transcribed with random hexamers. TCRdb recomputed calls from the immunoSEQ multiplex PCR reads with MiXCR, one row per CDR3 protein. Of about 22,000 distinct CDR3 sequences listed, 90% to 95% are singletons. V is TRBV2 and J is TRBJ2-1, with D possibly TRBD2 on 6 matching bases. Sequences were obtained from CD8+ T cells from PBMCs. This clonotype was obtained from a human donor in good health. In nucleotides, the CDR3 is TGTGCCAGCAGTGGTCGGACTACCTCAAACGGGGATGAGCAGTTCTTC. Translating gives CASSGRTTSNGDEQFF. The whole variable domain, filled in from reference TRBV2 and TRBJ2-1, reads EPEVTQTPSHQVTQMGQEVILRCVPISNHLYFYWYRQILGQKVEFLVSFYNNEISEKSEIFDDQFSVERPDGSNFTLKIRSTKLEDSAMYFCASSGRTTSNGDEQFFGPGTRLTVL.